The clone carrying this T cell receptor beta chain turned up a few times. As yet, its antigen is unknown. The V gene lost 5 bases and the J gene lost 0 bases, with 10 bases spanning the gap. Germline CDR1 SEHNR, CDR2 FQNEAQ (reference sequence). CDR3 length: 14 residues. The sample is drawn from a study of T-cell memory formation after mild COVID-19. The overall study: Largely, TCR clusters stayed within a single donor.

Sample barcodes and UMIs were carried by the TCR alpha and TCR beta cDNA libraries that 5'RACE generated with constant-segment primers. TCRdb reprocessed the 5' RACE reads via MiXCR and lists one record per CDR3 protein. Among about 350,000 distinct CDR3 sequences, roughly 13% were seen once, and the ten largest hold about a fifth. Study findings and constraints: Pre-infection memory showed some responding clones, and this suggested that cross-reactive memory joined. Later expanders leaned CD4+, whereas clones that contracted between day 15 and 85 were balanced CD4/CD8.

The rearrangement uses TRBV7-9 and TRBJ1-2; no clear D. The sample was PBMCs or a T cell subset sorted from them (not recorded which). This TCR was recovered from a man younger than 30 who had mild COVID-19 (a few samples of this study predate the infection). Cell type and time point are not known. CDR3 DNA sequence: TGTGCCAGCAGCATACAGCAAGCTAACTATGGCTACACCTTC. This translates into CASSIQQANYGYTF. The full variable domain, its missing parts supplied by reference TRBV7-9 and TRBJ1-2, is DTGVSQNPRHKITKRGQNVTFRCDPISEHNRLYWYRQTLGQGPEFLTYFQNEAQLEKSRLLSDRFSAERPKGSFSTLEIQRTEQGDSAMYLCASSIQQANYGYTFGSGTRLTVV.